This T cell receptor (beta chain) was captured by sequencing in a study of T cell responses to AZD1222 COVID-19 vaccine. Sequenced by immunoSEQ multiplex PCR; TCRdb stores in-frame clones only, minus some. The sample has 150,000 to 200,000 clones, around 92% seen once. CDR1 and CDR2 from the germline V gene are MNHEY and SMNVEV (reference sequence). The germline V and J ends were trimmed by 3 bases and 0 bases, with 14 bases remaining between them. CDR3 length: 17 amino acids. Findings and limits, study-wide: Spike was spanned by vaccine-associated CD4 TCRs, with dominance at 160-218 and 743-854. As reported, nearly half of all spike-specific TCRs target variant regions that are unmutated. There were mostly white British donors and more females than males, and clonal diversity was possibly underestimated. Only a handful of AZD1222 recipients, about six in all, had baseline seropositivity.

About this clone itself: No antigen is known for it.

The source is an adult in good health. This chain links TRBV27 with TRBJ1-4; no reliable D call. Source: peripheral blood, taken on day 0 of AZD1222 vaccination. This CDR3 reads CASSLGPSPATNEKLFF. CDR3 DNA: TGTGCCAGCAGTTTGGGCCCTTCCCCCGCAACTAATGAAAAACTGTTTTTT.